The 21 T cell receptor beta chains in this list originate from one sample, sequenced in a study of vaccination effects on CD4 cells after COVID-19. No antigens are known for them. Pools of viral peptides were used by the ViraFEST assay to expand antigen-specific CD4+ T cells ahead of sequencing. Scientists isolated CD4+ T cells after a roughly ten-day culture period ended. TCRdb's table, derived via immunoSEQ multiplex PCR, lists solely in-frame clones and lacks some. The sample holds roughly 61,000 clones, about four fifths seen once. This specimen consisted of CD4+ T cells from PBMCs cultured with HCoV-229E spike peptides, obtained before COVID-19 vaccination. The origin of the receptors is a human donor who received a COVID-19 vaccine.

The J gene is TRBJ1-1, the V gene TRBV9; no firm D call. The CDR3 extends over 14 amino acids. CDR1 SGDLS and CDR2 YYNGEE come from the germline V gene. Trimming shortened V by 4 bases and J by 3 bases, and 13 bases separated the two germline ends. CDR3 nucleotides: TGTGCCAGCAGCCTCCGTCTCTTTGACACTGAAGCTTTCTTT. Protein sequence: CASSLRLFDTEAFF.

The chain employs TRBV14 and TRBJ2-2; no clear D. This CDR3 contains 15 residues. CDR1 is SGHDN, CDR2 FVKESK, per germline. V lost 1 base and J lost 1, with 7 bases in between. As DNA, the CDR3 is TGTGCCAGCAGCCAAGTGACACTGAACACCGGGGAGCTGTTTTTT. Amino acids: CASSQVTLNTGELFF.

This clone was seen just once. Here the CDR3 reads CASSQARDRESPLHF. For the CDR3, the DNA is TGTGCCAGCAGTCAGGCCCGGGACAGGGAATCACCCCTCCACTTT. This sequence joins TRBV7-7 and TRBJ1-6; TRBD1 agrees at 9 bases. V was clipped by 6 bases and J by 10 bases; unmatched bases: 10. Germline lookup yields CDR1 SSHAT and CDR2 FNYEAQ (reference sequence). The CDR3 has 15 residues.

The V call is TRBV2, the J call TRBJ2-7; TRBD2 might be the D (6 bases). The CDR3 runs 11 residues. Per germline, CDR1 SNHLY and CDR2 FYNNEI. Trimming shortened V by 2 bases and J by 12 bases, and 11 bases separated the two germline ends. The CDR3 loop is CASSELGGRYV. Written as DNA, the CDR3 is TGTGCCAGCAGTGAACTCGGGGGAAGGTACGTC.

This chain's CDR3 is CASSAYRGSGANVLTF. The CDR3 DNA reads as TGTGCCAGTAGTGCATACAGGGGGTCTGGGGCCAACGTCCTGACTTTC. The V and J genes are TRBV19 and TRBJ2-6, with TRBD1 matching 8 bases. Losses at the gene ends were 5 bases for V and 1 base for J; bases not matched to a gene: 4. This CDR3 has 16 residues. Germline V gene lookup returns CDR1 LNHDA and CDR2 SQIVND (reference sequence). Based on the CDR3 plus reference TRBV19 and TRBJ2-6, the full variable domain is DGGITQSPKYLFRKEGQNVTLSCEQNLNHDAMYWYRQDPGQGLRLIYYSQIVNDFQKGDIAEGYSVSREKKESFPLTVTSAQKNPTAFYLCASSAYRGSGANVLTFGAGSRLTVL.

In this sample, this clone turned up once. This chain joins TRBV5-1 and TRBJ2-4; D is unclear. Germline CDR1 is SGHRS and CDR2 is YFSETQ. Trimming removed 4 bases from V and 8 bases from J, with 16 bases in between. The CDR3 covers 14 residues. CDR3 nucleotides: TGCGCCAGCAGCCCCCAACCCGGCGCAGACATTCAGTACTTC. Translation gives CASSPQPGADIQYF.

The chain uses TRBV6-5 and TRBJ2-1; D is perhaps TRBD1 (5 bases). Germline-derived CDR1 and CDR2 are MNHEY and SVGAGI. V lost 5 bases and J 5 bases, leaving 7 bases between the germline ends. The CDR3 length is 12 residues. The CDR3: CASSQTDNEQFF. The CDR3 DNA sequence: TGTGCCAGCAGTCAGACAGACAATGAGCAGTTCTTC.

This clone was recorded once. This chain links TRBV19 with TRBJ1-1; the D is unclear. The CDR3 is 13 amino acids. Germline loops: CDR1 LNHDA, CDR2 SQIVND (reference sequence). The V end was cut by 3 bases, the J end by 4 bases, with 9 bases between. CDR3 amino acids: CASSMSLATEAFF. CDR3 nucleotide sequence: TGTGCCAGTAGTATGAGCCTGGCCACTGAAGCTTTCTTT.

The gene calls are TRBV29-1 and TRBJ1-5; a weak D match, TRBD1 (5 bases). The length of the CDR3 is 12 residues. Germline CDR1 and CDR2: SQVTM and ANQGSEA. Trimming cost V 6 bases and J 1 base, with 7 bases left between them. The CDR3 is CSVGASNQPQHF. In nucleotides, the CDR3 is TGCAGCGTAGGGGCGAGCAATCAGCCCCAGCATTTT.

This clone was recorded only once. The chain recombines TRBV10-3 with TRBJ2-5; 8 nucleotides line up with TRBD2. V lost 0 bases and J lost 2; bases outside the gene matches: 2. The CDR3 totals 15 residues. Germline-derived CDR1 and CDR2 are ENHRY and SYGVKD. CDR3 nucleotide sequence: TGTGCCATCAGTGAGTCTTTAGCGGGGCAAGAGACCCAGTACTTC. Translating it yields CAISESLAGQETQYF.

This clone was found once. The chain links TRBV3-1 (or the pseudogene TRBV3-2) to TRBJ1-2; no definite D call. V lost 1 base, J lost 0 bases, and 9 bases lay in between. This CDR3 spans 15 amino acids. Looked up from germline, CDR1 is LGHDT and CDR2 is YNNKEL (reference sequence). Here the CDR3 reads CASSQGPGSNYGYTF. The CDR3 DNA sequence: TGTGCCAGCAGCCAAGGTCCGGGGTCTAACTATGGCTACACCTTC.

The V call is TRBV10-3, the J call TRBJ2-7, with 8 bases aligning to TRBD2. V dropped 2 bases and J dropped 0; count of bases not matched to a gene: 3. CDR1 ENHRY and CDR2 SYGVKD come from the germline V gene. The CDR3 has 15 amino acids. The DNA of the CDR3 is TGTGCCATCAGTGAGACTAGCGGAGCCTCCTACGAGCAGTACGTC. As protein: CAISETSGASYEQYV.

The chain uses TRBV12-5 and TRBJ1-1; D not resolved. The CDR3 runs 12 residues. Per germline, CDR1 LGHNT and CDR2 FRNRAP. Trimming took off 5 bases at V and 4 bases at J, with 8 bases between the two ends. CDR3 nucleotide sequence: TGTGCTAGTGGTCCTGATTCCACTGAAGCTTTCTTT. Its protein product is CASGPDSTEAFF.

The V call is TRBV18, the J call TRBJ1-1; D possibly corresponds to TRBD1 (5 bases). V dropped 3 bases and J dropped 4 bases, with 9 bases sitting between them. CDR3 length: 13 amino acids. CDR1 is KGHSH, CDR2 LQKENI, per germline. DNA of the CDR3: TGTGCCAGCTCACCGGGGGGGTCCACTGAAGCTTTCTTT. Protein product: CASSPGGSTEAFF.

This chain connects TRBV12-3 or TRBV12-4 to TRBJ1-2; D may be TRBD1 (5 bases). V dropped 3 bases and J dropped 3 bases, with 8 bases sitting between them. The CDR3 runs 13 residues. The CDR3 DNA reads TGTGCCAGCAGTTTGGGACGGTACTATGGCTACACCTTC. The encoded protein is CASSLGRYYGYTF.

This clone was observed a handful of times. The CDR3 sequence is CASSSSVGQYNEQFF. In DNA, the CDR3 is TGCGCCAGCAGCTCGTCGGTCGGGCAGTACAATGAGCAGTTCTTC. The chain joins TRBV5-1 to TRBJ2-1, with unresolved D. Trimming left V 3 bases short and J 4 bases short, with 14 bases between. Germline CDR1 SGHRS, CDR2 YFSETQ. This CDR3 comprises 15 residues.

This chain connects TRBV7-2 to TRBJ2-3; TRBD2 matches 8 bases. V shed 6 bases, J shed 4 bases, and the junction held 9 bases outside the gene matches. The CDR3 runs 15 residues. Per germline, CDR1 SGHTA and CDR2 FQGNSA. The CDR3 DNA reads TGTGCCAGCAGTCCTGGGACTAGAAGGTCAGATACGCAGTATTTT. As protein: CASSPGTRRSDTQYF.

This chain links TRBV5-5 with TRBJ2-1; D possibly corresponds to TRBD2 (5 bases). Germline lookup yields CDR1 SGHKS and CDR2 YYEKEE (reference sequence). The CDR3 sequence is 15 residues long. With 2 bases removed from V and 4 bases from J, the gap between germline ends came to 13 bases. The CDR3 region has the DNA TGTGCCAGCAGCTTAGAATCCAGCGGATACAATGAGCAGTTCTTC. It translates to CASSLESSGYNEQFF. Filled out from reference TRBV5-5 and TRBJ2-1, the complete variable domain reads DAGVTQSPTHLIKTRGQQVTLRCSPISGHKSVSWYQQVLGQGPQFIFQYYEKEERGRGNFPDRFSARQFPNYSSELNVNALLLGDSALYLCASSLESSGYNEQFFGPGTRLTVL.

The gene calls are TRBV4-1 and TRBJ1-3; D perhaps matches TRBD1 (5 bases). The CDR3 extends over 15 amino acids. CDR1 is MGHRA, CDR2 YSYEKL, per germline. Trimming took 3 bases from V and 3 from J, leaving 12 bases between them. The CDR3 DNA follows: TGCGCCAGCAGCCAGACGGGACTGGATGGAAACACCATATATTTT. This codes for CASSQTGLDGNTIYF.

The chain couples TRBV5-8 to TRBJ2-5; D not resolved. Between the trimmed V and J ends, which lost 1 base and 9 bases, there was a span of 16 bases. The germline gives CDR1 SGHTS, CDR2 YDEGEE. The CDR3 consists of 14 residues. The CDR3 sequence: CASSLSANSASQYF. CDR3 nucleotide sequence: TGTGCCAGCAGCTTGTCTGCTAATAGTGCGTCCCAGTACTTC.

This chain uses TRBV18 with TRBJ1-1, with a possible D match to TRBD1 (5 bases). Trimming took 2 bases from V and 4 from J, leaving 8 bases between them. The CDR3 consists of 13 residues. CDR1 is KGHSH and CDR2 is LQKENI in the germline V gene. The CDR3 nucleotides read TGTGCCAGCTCACCAACGACAGTCACTGAAGCTTTCTTT. It is translated as CASSPTTVTEAFF. Variable domain in full (rest from reference TRBV18 and TRBJ1-1): NAGVMQNPRHLVRRRGQEARLRCSPMKGHSHVYWYRQLPEEGLKFMVYLQKENIIDESGMPKERFSAEFPKEGPSILRIQQVVRGDSAAYFCASSPTTVTEAFFGQGTRLTVV.